This paragraph reports one T cell receptor (beta chain). V shed 4 bases and J 4 bases; nucleotides not matched to a gene: 3. Germline lookup yields CDR1 MDHEN and CDR2 SYDVKM. The CDR3 has 15 amino acids. Described treatment: around 19 received Ad26.COV2.S at low or high dose, single or two shots; roughly five received placebo; per-sample allocation not given. It was on day 63 after the first vaccine or placebo injection that samples were taken. The data were produced by immunoSEQ multiplex PCR, yet TCRdb's version contains in-frame clones alone and is incomplete. The sample has about 350,000 clones; 75% to 90% are singletons. The data were obtained in a study of Ad26.COV2.S vaccination and SARS-CoV-2 variants.

The source was peripheral blood, collected in a trial of Ad26.COV2.S vaccine versus placebo. The clonotype originates from a person aged 18-60 years who received the Ad26.COV2.S COVID-19 vaccine or a placebo. The J gene is TRBJ2-6, the V gene TRBV28, with 8 nucleotides matching TRBD1. This CDR3 is CASSSTGVGANVLTF. CDR3 sequence (DNA): TGTGCCAGCAGTTCGACAGGGGTCGGGGCCAACGTCCTGACTTTC.